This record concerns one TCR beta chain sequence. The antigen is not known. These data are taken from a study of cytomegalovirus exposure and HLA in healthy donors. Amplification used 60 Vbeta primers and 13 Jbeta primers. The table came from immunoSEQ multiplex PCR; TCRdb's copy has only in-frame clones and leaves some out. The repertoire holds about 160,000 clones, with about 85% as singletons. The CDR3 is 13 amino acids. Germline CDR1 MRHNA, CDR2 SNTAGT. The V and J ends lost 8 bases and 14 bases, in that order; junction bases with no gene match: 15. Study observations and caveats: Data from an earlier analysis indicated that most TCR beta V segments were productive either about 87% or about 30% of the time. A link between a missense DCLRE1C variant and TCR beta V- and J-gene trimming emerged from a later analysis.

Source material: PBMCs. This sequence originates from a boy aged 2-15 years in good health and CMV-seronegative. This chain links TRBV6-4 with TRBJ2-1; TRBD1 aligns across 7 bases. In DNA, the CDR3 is TGTGCCAGCCGAGGGGGCCGAGGGAATAGAGAGTTCTTC. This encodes CASRGGRGNREFF.